The 18 T cell receptor beta chains listed next were all sequenced from one sample in a study of beta chain features in type 1 diabetes. Study-level findings and limits: People with Type 1 diabetes carried modestly yet significantly shorter TCRB CDR3s in all four CD4+ subsets.

Their specific antigens are unknown. cDNA synthesis used the whole RNA isolate, giving expressed TCRB sequences. Method: immunoSEQ multiplex PCR; TCRdb's copy keeps in-frame clones and lacks some. In the table there are more than 100,000 clones, 25% to 35% of which are singletons. Sequenced material: central memory CD4+ T cells from blood. These receptors originate from a woman younger than 35 with type 1 diabetes.

The chain combines TRBV30 with TRBJ1-3; D call uncertain. The CDR3 runs 13 residues. Looked up from germline, CDR1 is GTSNPN and CDR2 is SVGIG (reference sequence). The germline V and J ends were trimmed by 7 bases and 0 bases, with 10 bases remaining between them. CDR3 loop: CASGMNSGNTIYF. The CDR3 DNA sequence: TGTGCCTCCGGGATGAACTCTGGAAACACCATATATTTT.

The chain couples TRBV4-1 to TRBJ1-3; TRBD1 agrees at 7 bases. V lost 0 bases to trimming and J lost 4 bases; unmatched junction nucleotides: 15. Germline lookup yields CDR1 MGHRA and CDR2 YSYEKL. The CDR3 is 19 amino acids. For the CDR3, the DNA is TGCGCCAGCAGCCAAGATTGGGGGGATGACAGGGTGGACGGAAACACCATATATTTT. It specifies CASSQDWGDDRVDGNTIYF.

This chain links TRBV19 with TRBJ1-2; the D is unclear. Germline lookup yields CDR1 LNHDA and CDR2 SQIVND (reference sequence). V gave up 5 bases and J gave up 2 bases, with 15 bases separating them. CDR3 size: 15 residues. The CDR3 DNA follows: TGTGCCAGTAGTTTGGCAAACCTTCCCAACTATGGCTACACCTTC. This gives the protein CASSLANLPNYGYTF.

The table lists this clone with a few counts. The J gene is TRBJ2-2, the V gene TRBV7-2; D is perhaps TRBD2 (6 bases). The CDR3 runs to 17 residues. V lost 3 bases, J lost 4 bases, and 18 bases lay in between. The germline V gene encodes CDR1 SGHTA and CDR2 FQGNSA. CDR3 sequence: CASSFGRERVRTGELFF. CDR3 in DNA: TGTGCCAGCAGCTTCGGACGGGAGAGGGTTCGCACCGGGGAGCTGTTTTTT.

This clone turned up a few times. This chain uses TRBV28 with TRBJ2-1; D unclear. Germline-derived CDR1 and CDR2 are MDHEN and SYDVKM. V was shortened by 2 bases and J by 7 bases, with 6 bases between the two germline ends. CDR3 length: 12 residues. The CDR3 sequence: CASSLRLNEQFF. In DNA form, the CDR3 reads TGTGCCAGCAGTTTAAGACTTAATGAGCAGTTCTTC. Together with reference TRBV28 and TRBJ2-1, the CDR3 gives the full variable domain: DVKVTQSSRYLVKRTGEKVFLECVQDMDHENMFWYRQDPGLGLRLIYFSYDVKMKEKGDIPEGYSVSREKKERFSLILESASTNQTSMYLCASSLRLNEQFFGPGTRLTVL.

This clone was detected a few times. The V call is TRBV30, the J call TRBJ2-4, with 7 bases lining up with TRBD2. This CDR3 is 13 amino acids long. Germline V gene data show CDR1 as GTSNPN and CDR2 as SVGIG (reference sequence). Trimming removed 3 bases from V and 7 bases from J; junction bases left unmatched: 6. Written as DNA, the CDR3 is TGTGCCTGGAGCGCTCTGGGGGGGAACATTCAGTACTTC. The encoded protein is CAWSALGGNIQYF.

The chain recombines TRBV9 with TRBJ2-5, with no clear D. Germline CDR1 reads SGDLS; CDR2 reads YYNGEE. The V end was cut by 2 bases, the J end by 3 bases, with 11 bases between. The CDR3 has 14 amino acids. In DNA form, the CDR3 reads TGTGCCAGCAGCGTTACCCCTAGTAAAGAGACCCAGTACTTC. Translating gives CASSVTPSKETQYF.

The chain carries TRBV19 and TRBJ1-2; TRBD1 aligns across 7 bases. V gave up 4 bases and J gave up 8 bases; unmatched junction bases: 7. Germline CDR1 and CDR2: LNHDA and SQIVND (reference sequence). The CDR3 runs 13 residues. The CDR3 protein is CASSNRQGEGYTF. DNA of the CDR3: TGTGCCAGTAGTAATAGACAGGGTGAAGGCTACACCTTC.

The rearrangement links TRBV11-3 to TRBJ2-2; tentatively, D is TRBD2 (6 bases). Germline CDR1 and CDR2: SGHNT and YENEEA. V lost 3 bases to trimming and J lost 4 bases, with 9 bases between them. CDR3 length equals 14 residues. CDR3 sequence: CASSFIGSTGELFF. Written as DNA, the CDR3 is TGTGCCAGCAGCTTCATCGGGAGCACCGGGGAGCTGTTTTTT.

V usage is TRBV5-1 and J usage is TRBJ2-1, with 11 positions matching TRBD2. This CDR3 has 13 amino acids. The junction had 3 bases not matched to a gene; V was cut back by 6 bases and J by 7 bases. CDR1 SGHRS and CDR2 YFSETQ come from the germline V gene. The CDR3 DNA reads TGCGCCAGCAAGCTAGCGGGAGGAAATGAGCAGTTCTTC. Translated, it gives CASKLAGGNEQFF.

This chain connects TRBV28 to TRBJ2-7, with 13 bases fitting TRBD2. Trimming at V came to 4 bases and at J to 4 bases, leaving 4 bases not matched to a gene. This CDR3 region has 15 residues. CDR1 and CDR2 (germline): MDHEN, SYDVKM. The CDR3 bases are TGTGCCAGCAGTTCGGGACTAGCGGGACGATACGAGCAGTACTTC. Translating it yields CASSSGLAGRYEQYF.

This clone was detected only a few times. V and J are TRBV6-6 and TRBJ1-1, with D perhaps matching TRBD1 (6 bases). Trimming stripped 0 bases from V and 6 bases from J, with 17 bases between. CDR1 is MNHNY and CDR2 is SVGAGI in the germline V gene (reference sequence). This CDR3 has 16 residues. The DNA of the CDR3 is TGTGCCAGCAGTTACTCGCGACAGGTTGGGGGTGCTGAAGCTTTCTTT. Its protein is CASSYSRQVGGAEAFF.

CDR3 nucleotide sequence: TGTGCCAGCAGTTACTCGATACAGGCCCGTGAAGCTTTCTTT. Its protein is CASSYSIQAREAFF. V gene TRBV6-5 combines with J gene TRBJ1-1; maybe TRBD1 (5 bases). The germline V gene has CDR1 MNHEY and CDR2 SVGAGI. V was pared by 0 bases and J by 7 bases, with 12 bases between. This CDR3 region has 14 residues.

The chain links TRBV11-2 to TRBJ2-2; 9 nucleotides line up with TRBD2. CDR1 is SGHAT and CDR2 is FQNNGV in the germline V gene. The CDR3 length is 14 residues. Trimming removed 5 bases from V and 6 bases from J; junction bases left unmatched: 4. CDR3 residues: CASSRGLAPGELFF. The CDR3 DNA follows: TGTGCCAGCAGCCGGGGACTAGCTCCCGGGGAGCTGTTTTTT. Variable domain in full (rest from reference TRBV11-2 and TRBJ2-2): EAGVAQSPRYKIIEKRQSVAFWCNPISGHATLYWYQQILGQGPKLLIQFQNNGVVDDSQLPKDRFSAERLKGVDSTLKIQPAKLEDSAVYLCASSRGLAPGELFFGEGSRLTVL.

The chain combines TRBV5-1 with TRBJ2-5, with D tentatively TRBD1 (5 bases). The CDR3 is 14 residues long. Trimming removed 5 bases from V and 1 base from J, with 12 bases in between. The germline V gene encodes CDR1 SGHRS and CDR2 YFSETQ. The CDR3 coding sequence is TGCGCCAGCAGGATTTCAGGGCCCCAAGAGACCCAGTACTTC. This sequence encodes CASRISGPQETQYF.

The chain carries TRBV9 and TRBJ2-7; D ambiguous. This CDR3 comprises 13 residues. V was cut by 0 bases and J by 5 bases, with 9 bases left in between. Germline V gene lookup returns CDR1 SGDLS and CDR2 YYNGEE. CDR3 sequence reads: CASSVDAVHEQYF. The CDR3 region has the DNA TGTGCCAGCAGCGTAGATGCAGTCCACGAGCAGTACTTC.

The chain recombines TRBV6-5 with TRBJ2-7; D gene uncertain. In germline, CDR1 is MNHEY, CDR2 SVGAGI. V shed 2 bases and J shed 7 bases, with 12 bases lying between them. The CDR3 sequence is 13 residues long. In nucleotides, the CDR3 is TGTGCCAGCAGTTACGAGCCATCGCGGGAGCAGTACGTC. Its translation is CASSYEPSREQYV.

This chain connects TRBV7-3 to TRBJ2-3; the match to TRBD2 covers 9 bases. This CDR3 has 15 residues. J was trimmed by 2 bases and V by 5 bases; bases with no gene match: 5. CDR1 is SGHTA and CDR2 is FQGTGA in the germline V gene. CDR3 region: CASSAASGATDTQYF. The DNA of the CDR3 is TGTGCCAGCAGCGCAGCTAGCGGGGCCACAGATACGCAGTATTTT.